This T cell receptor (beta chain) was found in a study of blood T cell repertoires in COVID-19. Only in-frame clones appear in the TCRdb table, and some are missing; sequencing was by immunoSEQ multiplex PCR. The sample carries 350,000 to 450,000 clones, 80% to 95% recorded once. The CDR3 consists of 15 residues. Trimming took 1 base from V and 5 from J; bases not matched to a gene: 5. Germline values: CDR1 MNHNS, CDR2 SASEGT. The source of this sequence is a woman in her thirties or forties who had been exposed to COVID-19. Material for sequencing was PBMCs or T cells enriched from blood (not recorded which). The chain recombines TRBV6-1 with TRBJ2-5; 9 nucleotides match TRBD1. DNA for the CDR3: TGTGCCAGCAGTGAAGAGGGGACAGGGAGCGAGACCCAGTACTTC. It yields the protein CASSEEGTGSETQYF.